The 25 T cell receptor beta chains listed next were all sequenced from one sample in a study of T cell responses to AZD1222 COVID-19 vaccine. Repertoires were generated with immunoSEQ multiplex PCR, while TCRdb's copy carries only in-frame clones and drops some. Of roughly 120,000 clones in the sample, roughly 88% were seen once. The specimen was peripheral blood, collected on day 0 of AZD1222 vaccination. Receptors were obtained from an adult in good health.

The chain uses TRBV5-1 and TRBJ2-5; D is unresolved. This CDR3 region has 16 residues. From germline, CDR1 is SGHRS and CDR2 YFSETQ. Deletions cut 4 bases from V and 0 bases from J, with 16 bases between. The CDR3 DNA is TGCGCCAGCAGCCAAAGGACCCCTCCGTACCAAGAGACCCAGTACTTC. This gives the protein CASSQRTPPYQETQYF.

The chain couples TRBV15 to TRBJ1-2; D remains unclear. The CDR3 length is 17 residues. With 1 base removed from V and 1 base from J, the gap between germline ends came to 16 bases. The V gene's germline CDR1 is LNHNV and CDR2 YYDKDF (reference sequence). The DNA of the CDR3 is TGTGCCACCAGCAGAGGCGGAGCGACCGCTCTTAACTATGGCTACACCTTC. Translated, it gives CATSRGGATALNYGYTF.

The V and J genes are TRBV4-1 and TRBJ2-6; D gene ambiguous. This CDR3 region has 15 residues. Germline CDR1 and CDR2: MGHRA and YSYEKL. V lost 4 bases, J lost 1 base, and 8 bases lay in between. DNA of the CDR3: TGCGCCAGCAGCCCTACACTTTCTGGGGCCAACGTCCTGACTTTC. As protein: CASSPTLSGANVLTF.

This chain uses TRBV19 with TRBJ1-5, with D possibly being TRBD1 (6 bases). V was shortened by 6 bases and J by 4 bases, with 10 bases between the two germline ends. Germline V gives CDR1 LNHDA, CDR2 SQIVND (reference sequence). The CDR3 length is 13 residues. In nucleotides, the CDR3 is TGTGCCAGTAGCCGGGACAAGAATCAGCCCCAGCATTTT. Protein sequence: CASSRDKNQPQHF.

The chain employs TRBV12-3 or TRBV12-4 and TRBJ2-7; tentatively, D is TRBD2 (6 bases). The CDR3 is 13 amino acids. V lost 7 bases, J lost 2 bases, and 12 bases lay in between. As DNA, the CDR3 is TGTGCCAGCACCGGGACTGATACCTACGAGCAGTACTTC. Residues: CASTGTDTYEQYF.

This clone was recorded a few times. The chain links TRBV7-6 to TRBJ1-5; D unresolved. The CDR3 contains 15 residues. Per germline, CDR1 SGHVS and CDR2 FNYEAQ. Trimming took off 1 base at V and 4 bases at J, with 11 bases between the two ends. CDR3 sequence: CASSLGGAGNQPQHF. The CDR3 DNA follows: TGTGCCAGCAGCTTAGGTGGCGCGGGTAATCAGCCCCAGCATTTT.

The genes are TRBV6-5 and TRBJ1-6; D is unresolved. Deletions cut 7 bases from V and 9 bases from J, with 10 bases between. CDR1 is MNHEY and CDR2 is SVGAGI in the germline V gene. The CDR3 spans 12 residues. CDR3 sequence: CASTRLGSPLHF. The CDR3 nucleotides read TGTGCCAGCACGAGGCTTGGTTCACCCCTCCACTTT.

The chain employs TRBV7-2 and TRBJ2-7; D perhaps matches TRBD2 (5 bases). The germline V gene has CDR1 SGHTA and CDR2 FQGNSA. The CDR3 consists of 14 residues. V gave up 6 bases and J gave up 7 bases, with 19 bases separating them. CDR3 sequence: CASSPWSSVREQYF. In DNA, the CDR3 is TGTGCCAGCAGTCCCTGGAGTAGCGTGAGGGAGCAGTACTTC.

A remark on this clone: The same CDR3 is also encoded by other DNA sequences in this sample. This rearrangement joins TRBV5-4 to TRBJ2-1, with 7 bases fitting TRBD2. This CDR3 has 13 amino acids. Germline V gene sequence: CDR1 SGHNT, CDR2 YYREEE (reference sequence). V shed 1 base and J 7 bases; nucleotides not matched to a gene: 2. The CDR3 bases are TGTGCCAGCAGCTTGCGCGGGGGTAATGAGCAGTTCTTC. This sequence encodes CASSLRGGNEQFF.

The genes are TRBV12-3 or TRBV12-4 and TRBJ1-1, with D uncertain. The CDR3 contains 11 residues. The V gene lost 7 bases and the J gene lost 7 bases, with 10 bases spanning the gap. The CDR3 loop is CASTIYSEAFF. CDR3 DNA: TGTGCCAGCACCATATACAGTGAAGCTTTCTTT.

This chain connects TRBV5-8 to TRBJ1-2, with D unclear. The ends were cut back, 0 bases at V and 4 bases at J, with 19 bases in the middle. From germline, CDR1 is SGHTS and CDR2 YDEGEE. CDR3 length equals 17 residues. The CDR3 protein is CASSLGLPRARSYGYTF. As DNA, the CDR3 is TGTGCCAGCAGCTTGGGTCTACCAAGGGCAAGAAGCTATGGCTACACCTTC.

The gene calls are TRBV18 and TRBJ1-1, with unresolved D. This CDR3 has 11 residues. V shed 2 bases and J shed 6 bases, with 4 bases lying between them. From germline, CDR1 is KGHSH and CDR2 LQKENI. CDR3 DNA sequence: TGTGCCAGCTCACCAGTGGCTGAAGCTTTCTTT. Translating gives CASSPVAEAFF.

The sample holds one count of this clone. The V and J genes are TRBV27 and TRBJ1-6, with TRBD1 matching over 7 bases. With 6 bases clipped from V and 14 bases from J, the junction kept 10 bases outside the gene matches. Germline V gene lookup returns CDR1 MNHEY and CDR2 SMNVEV (reference sequence). There are 13 residues in the CDR3. CDR3 nucleotides: TGTGCCAGCAGATACAGGGGCCGTTCGGCCCTCCACTTT. This sequence encodes CASRYRGRSALHF.

V is TRBV10-3 and J is TRBJ1-2; possibly TRBD1 for D (5 bases). Trimming removed 4 bases at V and 7 bases at J, with 10 bases between. Germline V CDR1 and CDR2: ENHRY, SYGVKD. This CDR3 spans 12 amino acids. CDR3 sequence reads: CAISGGLVGYTF. CDR3 nucleotide sequence: TGTGCCATCAGTGGGGGGTTAGTTGGCTACACCTTC.

This clone has a handful of counts. The V call is TRBV7-9, the J call TRBJ2-1, with D unresolved. Germline V gene data show CDR1 as SEHNR and CDR2 as FQNEAQ (reference sequence). The length of the CDR3 is 10 residues. Trimming cost V 5 bases and J 10 bases, with 6 bases left between them. CDR3 region: CASSPIEQFF. DNA of the CDR3: TGTGCCAGCAGCCCTATCGAGCAGTTCTTC.

The chain joins TRBV6-6 to TRBJ1-2, with 8 bases that match TRBD1. This CDR3 contains 12 residues. Germline V gene data show CDR1 as MNHNY and CDR2 as SVGAGI (reference sequence). The V gene end was trimmed by 6 bases and the J gene end by 6 bases; junction bases not matched to a gene: 3. DNA of the CDR3: TGTGCCAGCAGCCCGACAGGGGATGGCTACACCTTC. This sequence encodes CASSPTGDGYTF.

Only one count was recorded for this clone. The V and J genes are TRBV19 and TRBJ1-4; D not resolved. The CDR3 spans 13 residues. V was cut by 6 bases and J by 6 bases, with 11 bases left in between. Germline loops: CDR1 LNHDA, CDR2 SQIVND (reference sequence). The CDR3 loop is CASRSLLDEKLFF. The CDR3, as DNA: TGTGCCAGTAGATCCTTATTGGATGAAAAACTGTTTTTT.

In this sample, this clone turned up a few times. The V and J genes are TRBV19 and TRBJ2-2; D unresolved. The length of the CDR3 is 14 residues. V lost 3 bases and J 4 bases, leaving 9 bases between the germline ends. Germline assignment: CDR1 LNHDA and CDR2 SQIVND (reference sequence). The CDR3 region is CASSMSPGTGELFF. The CDR3 DNA follows: TGTGCCAGTAGTATGTCCCCCGGCACCGGGGAGCTGTTTTTT.

The chain combines TRBV4-2 with TRBJ1-3; D might be TRBD1 (6 bases). The CDR3 has 14 residues. Looked up from germline, CDR1 is LGHNA and CDR2 is YNFKEQ. V lost 2 bases and J 3 bases, leaving 8 bases between the germline ends. The CDR3 coding sequence is TGTGCCAGCAGCCAACGGGGGCTTGGAAACACCATATATTTT. Translating it yields CASSQRGLGNTIYF.

V is TRBV5-6 and J is TRBJ1-5, with TRBD1 matching 7 bases. The CDR3 covers 15 residues. Germline V gene sequence: CDR1 SGHDT, CDR2 YYEEEE. V was pared by 3 bases and J by 3 bases, with 6 bases of the junction left unmatched. CDR3 nucleotides: TGTGCCAGCAGCTCCCAAGGGGGCATCAATCAGCCCCAGCATTTT. Encoded protein: CASSSQGGINQPQHF.

This chain connects TRBV3-1 (or the pseudogene TRBV3-2) to TRBJ2-7; D is possibly TRBD1 (5 bases). CDR3 length: 14 amino acids. Germline CDR1 LGHDT, CDR2 YNNKEL (reference sequence). V shed 0 bases and J shed 5 bases, with 11 bases lying between them. CDR3 nucleotides: TGTGCCAGCAGCCAAGACCCCAGGGTTAACGAGCAGTACTTC. Its protein is CASSQDPRVNEQYF.

Here the CDR3 DNA reads TGTGCCAGCAGTGTGGACAGGGGGTTCGAGCAGTACTTC. Translating gives CASSVDRGFEQYF. The chain joins TRBV2 to TRBJ2-7, with 10 bases matching TRBD1. After removal of 4 bases from V and 6 bases from J, the junction contained 3 bases not matched to a gene. This CDR3 is 13 amino acids long. The germline CDR1 and CDR2 sequences are SNHLY and FYNNEI.

The chain uses TRBV18 and TRBJ1-5; D is unresolved. The V gene lost 2 bases and the J gene lost 7 bases, with 9 bases spanning the gap. CDR1 and CDR2 from the germline V gene are KGHSH and LQKENI. The CDR3 has 13 residues. The CDR3 protein is CASSPGRTQPQHF. Here the CDR3 DNA reads TGTGCCAGCTCACCAGGTAGGACCCAGCCCCAGCATTTT. The full variable domain, with the rest looked up from reference TRBV18 and TRBJ1-5, is NAGVMQNPRHLVRRRGQEARLRCSPMKGHSHVYWYRQLPEEGLKFMVYLQKENIIDESGMPKERFSAEFPKEGPSILRIQQVVRGDSAAYFCASSPGRTQPQHFGDGTRLSIL.

This sequence joins TRBV12-5 and TRBJ1-2, with a weak D call TRBD1 (5 bases). The germline gives CDR1 LGHNT, CDR2 FRNRAP. The CDR3 is 14 amino acids. V gave up 1 base and J gave up 14 bases, with 20 bases separating them. Here the CDR3 reads CASGLDSGTQPGTF. CDR3 coding DNA: TGTGCTAGTGGTTTGGACTCTGGAACTCAGCCAGGGACCTTC.

This chain uses TRBV5-4 with TRBJ1-1, with a tentative D call TRBD1 (5 bases). The CDR3 consists of 15 residues. The germline CDR1 and CDR2 sequences are SGHNT and YYREEE (reference sequence). Trimming cost V 1 base and J 2 bases, with 12 bases left between them. The CDR3 sequence is CASSLRVRGNTEAFF. CDR3 nucleotide sequence: TGTGCCAGCAGCTTGCGGGTCCGGGGCAACACTGAAGCTTTCTTT.